This T cell receptor beta chain was documented in a study of early T cells in non-severe SARS-CoV-2 infection. Study context: Investigators sequenced bulk RNA drawn from unsorted whole blood, and chains remained unpaired.

As part of library construction, unique molecular identifiers were attached to individual cDNA molecules. TCRdb ran MiXCR on the 5' RACE reads and lists one entry per CDR3 protein. This sample yields more than 65,000 distinct CDR3 sequences, of which under 15% are seen a single time; approximately 5.5% belongs to the top ten. The ends lost 2 bases at V and 3 bases at J; junction bases unmatched: 19. The CDR3 totals 21 residues. The germline V gene encodes CDR1 SGHRS and CDR2 YFSETQ. There are many counts of this clonotype. The rearrangement joins TRBV5-1 to TRBJ2-2; 10 nucleotides agree with TRBD1. This TCR came from an adult who was a healthcare worker with PCR-confirmed SARS-CoV-2 infection or an uninfected control (not recorded which). The material sequenced was whole blood. The CDR3 coding sequence is TGCGCCAGCAGCTTCCCTCACCACGACAGGGGGCGCCGAAGGGACACCGGGGAGCTGTTTTTT. Protein: CASSFPHHDRGRRRDTGELFF.